The entry that follows covers one T cell receptor (beta chain) sequence. Germline is not matched at one junction end, which may reflect a read error. A second PCR, run for about 7 to 12 cycles, used a sample-barcoded 5' primer plus a J-beta primer mix. Each CDR3 protein gets one entry after TCRdb re-called the 5' RACE reads with MiXCR. This repertoire shows some 900,000 distinct CDR3 sequences, approximately 49% found once; its top ten account for 13%. The CDR3 runs to 16 residues. The germline gives CDR1 KGHDR, CDR2 SFDVKD. This entry comes from a study of blood T cells in healthy people across ages.

The sequenced sample consisted of blood. The receptor was isolated from a man aged 25-45 years in good health. The chain joins TRBV24-1 to TRBJ2-2, with a possible D match to TRBD2 (5 bases). The CDR3 DNA is TGTGCCACCAGTGATACTACAGCGGTCGTGCCCGGGAAGCTGTTTTTT. Its protein product is CATSDTTAVVPGKLFF.